Presented here are 15 T cell receptor beta chains from one specimen sequenced in a study of cytotoxic CD8 clonotypes in ibrutinib-treated CLL. Assay: immunoSEQ multiplex PCR; the TCRdb copy retains only in-frame clones and omits some. The sample lists hundreds of thousands of clones, roughly 70% occurring once. This sample comprised PBMCs, obtained after 24 months of ibrutinib treatment. These receptor sequences come from a human donor with chronic lymphocytic leukemia.

This clone was detected ten times or more. V is TRBV28 and J is TRBJ2-7; D tentatively fits TRBD1 or TRBD2 (6 bases each). The CDR3 contains 15 residues. CDR1 and CDR2 from the germline V gene are MDHEN and SYDVKM. Trimming took 3 bases from V and 0 from J, leaving 12 bases between them. The CDR3 nucleotides read TGTGCCAGCAGTTTTTGGGGGGCGCTCTCCTACGAGCAGTACTTC. Its translation: CASSFWGALSYEQYF.

This chain uses TRBV5-1 with TRBJ2-3; D may be TRBD2 (6 bases). Deletions cut 5 bases from V and 1 base from J, with 11 bases between. Germline CDR1 and CDR2: SGHRS and YFSETQ. CDR3 length: 14 residues. The CDR3 DNA is TGCGCCAGCAGAACGGGAGTAGGCACAGATACGCAGTATTTT. Its translation is CASRTGVGTDTQYF. Together with reference TRBV5-1 and TRBJ2-3, the CDR3 gives the full variable domain: KAGVTQTPRYLIKTRGQQVTLSCSPISGHRSVSWYQQTPGQGLQFLFEYFSETQRNKGNFPGRFSGRQFSNSRSEMNVSTLELGDSALYLCASRTGVGTDTQYFGPGTRLTVL.

The chain combines TRBV6-6 with TRBJ2-7; TRBD1 is a possible D gene (6 bases). The germline CDR1 and CDR2 sequences are MNHNY and SVGAGI (reference sequence). V dropped 10 bases and J dropped 4 bases, with 20 bases sitting between them. The CDR3 runs to 14 residues. The CDR3 loop is CATDPTGTLYEQYF. CDR3 DNA sequence: TGTGCCACCGACCCTACAGGGACCTTATACGAGCAGTACTTC.

This chain joins TRBV6-5 and TRBJ2-2; D possibly corresponds to TRBD1 (6 bases). Trimming shortened V by 8 bases and J by 1 base, and 11 bases separated the two germline ends. The germline CDR1 and CDR2 sequences are MNHEY and SVGAGI. This CDR3 is built from 14 residues. The CDR3, as DNA: TGTGCCAGCGCGGTCAGGGGGAACACCGGGGAGCTGTTTTTT. It translates to CASAVRGNTGELFF.

The chain joins TRBV5-1 to TRBJ2-7; either TRBD1 or TRBD2 may supply D (5 bases each). The ends were cut back, 2 bases at V and 7 bases at J, with 13 bases in the middle. The CDR3 covers 13 residues. Germline CDR1 and CDR2: SGHRS and YFSETQ. CDR3 DNA: TGCGCCAGCAGCTTAGGGGAGTACTGGGAGCAGTACTTC. It codes for CASSLGEYWEQYF.

Regarding this clone: The sample carries other DNA sequences with the same CDR3. The CDR3 nucleotides are TGCGCCAGCAGCTTAGCGGGAGGGGACTACGAGCAGTACTTC. Encoded protein: CASSLAGGDYEQYF. The J gene is TRBJ2-7, the V gene TRBV5-1, with 10 nucleotides matching TRBD2. The CDR3 sequence is 14 residues long. The germline V gene encodes CDR1 SGHRS and CDR2 YFSETQ. V lost 2 bases and J lost 3; bases outside the gene matches: 2.

This clone was found once. For the CDR3, the DNA is TGTGCCAGCAGCGTAGTGGGGGAGATAGTGGATACGCAGTATTTT. Translating it yields CASSVVGEIVDTQYF. V and J are TRBV9 and TRBJ2-3; the D call may be TRBD1 or TRBD2 (5 bases each). From germline, CDR1 is SGDLS and CDR2 YYNGEE. Trimming stripped 0 bases from V and 6 bases from J, with 14 bases between. The CDR3 totals 15 residues.

The chain carries TRBV19 and TRBJ2-7; 11 nucleotides agree with TRBD1. This CDR3 contains 16 residues. The germline V gene has CDR1 LNHDA and CDR2 SQIVND (reference sequence). V gave up 5 bases and J gave up 3 bases; unmatched junction bases: 9. CDR3 nucleotide sequence: TGTGCCAGTAGTCCCCGTCCCGGGACAGGGGGCTACGAGCAGTACTTC. Protein: CASSPRPGTGGYEQYF.

This clone occurred a few times. V usage is TRBV6-5 and J usage is TRBJ1-2; the D gene is possibly TRBD1 (6 bases). Trimming removed 7 bases from V and 8 bases from J, with 11 bases in between. There are 11 residues in the CDR3. CDR1 and CDR2 (germline): MNHEY, SVGAGI. In DNA, the CDR3 is TGTGCCAGCACACAGGGTGTCGGCTACACCTTC. Its protein product is CASTQGVGYTF.

In this sample, this clone turned up once. The chain uses TRBV6-5 and TRBJ1-1, with 8 bases aligning to TRBD1. J was trimmed by 7 bases and V by 0 bases; bases with no gene match: 10. Looked up from germline, CDR1 is MNHEY and CDR2 is SVGAGI. The CDR3 spans 16 residues. The CDR3 sequence is CASSYSRPRTGSEAFF. The CDR3 region has the DNA TGTGCCAGCAGTTACTCGAGGCCTAGGACAGGGAGTGAAGCTTTCTTT.

The chain joins TRBV5-1 to TRBJ2-5; 7 bases map to TRBD1. This CDR3 comprises 13 residues. With V trimmed by 6 bases and J by 8 bases, 10 bases remained unmatched. The germline CDR1 and CDR2 sequences are SGHRS and YFSETQ. The CDR3 DNA reads as TGCGCCAGCACAAAGGGACAGTATGAAACCCAGTACTTC. This translates into CASTKGQYETQYF. Complete variable domain (other parts from reference TRBV5-1 and TRBJ2-5): KAGVTQTPRYLIKTRGQQVTLSCSPISGHRSVSWYQQTPGQGLQFLFEYFSETQRNKGNFPGRFSGRQFSNSRSEMNVSTLELGDSALYLCASTKGQYETQYFGPGTRLLVL.

The chain uses TRBV28 and TRBJ2-5; D is unclear. CDR3 length: 12 amino acids. Germline CDR1 MDHEN, CDR2 SYDVKM. Trimming cost V 7 bases and J 1 base, with 7 bases left between them. The CDR3 DNA reads as TGTGCCAGCACAACAACCCAAGAGACCCAGTACTTC. Translation: CASTTTQETQYF.

The chain links TRBV5-1 to TRBJ1-1, with D uncertain. CDR1 is SGHRS, CDR2 YFSETQ, per germline. Trimming stripped 0 bases from V and 7 bases from J, with 10 bases between. This CDR3 region has 13 residues. The CDR3 DNA reads TGCGCCAGCAGCTTGGAAGTTGTTAGTGAAGCTTTCTTT. Its translation: CASSLEVVSEAFF.

This chain connects TRBV11-2 to TRBJ1-1; unclear D gene. The CDR3 is made up of 15 amino acids. CDR1 and CDR2 from the germline V gene are SGHAT and FQNNGV. Trimming shortened V by 2 bases and J by 3 bases, and 13 bases separated the two germline ends. CDR3 in DNA: TGTGCCAGCAGCTTAATTTTGGCGTTGGACACTGAAGCTTTCTTT. It codes for CASSLILALDTEAFF. Looking up the rest from reference TRBV11-2 and TRBJ1-1 gives the full variable domain: EAGVAQSPRYKIIEKRQSVAFWCNPISGHATLYWYQQILGQGPKLLIQFQNNGVVDDSQLPKDRFSAERLKGVDSTLKIQPAKLEDSAVYLCASSLILALDTEAFFGQGTRLTVV.

This clone was counted a few times. The CDR3 reads CAIRGGGNTEAFF. The CDR3 nucleotides read TGTGCCATCAGAGGAGGCGGGAACACTGAAGCTTTCTTT. The rearrangement joins TRBV10-3 to TRBJ1-1, with unresolved D. CDR3 length: 13 amino acids. The V gene's germline CDR1 is ENHRY and CDR2 SYGVKD. With 6 bases removed from V and 1 base from J, the gap between germline ends came to 9 bases.